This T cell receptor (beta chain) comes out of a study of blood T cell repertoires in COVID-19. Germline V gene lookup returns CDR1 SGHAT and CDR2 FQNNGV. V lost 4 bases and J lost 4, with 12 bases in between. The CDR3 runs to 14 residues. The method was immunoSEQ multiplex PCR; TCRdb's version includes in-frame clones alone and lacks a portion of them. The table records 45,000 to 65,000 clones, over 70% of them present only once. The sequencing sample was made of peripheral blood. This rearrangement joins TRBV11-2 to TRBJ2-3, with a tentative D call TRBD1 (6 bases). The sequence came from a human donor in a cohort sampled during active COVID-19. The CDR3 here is CASSSQGMADTQYF. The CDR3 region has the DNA TGTGCCAGCAGCTCTCAGGGGATGGCAGATACGCAGTATTTT.